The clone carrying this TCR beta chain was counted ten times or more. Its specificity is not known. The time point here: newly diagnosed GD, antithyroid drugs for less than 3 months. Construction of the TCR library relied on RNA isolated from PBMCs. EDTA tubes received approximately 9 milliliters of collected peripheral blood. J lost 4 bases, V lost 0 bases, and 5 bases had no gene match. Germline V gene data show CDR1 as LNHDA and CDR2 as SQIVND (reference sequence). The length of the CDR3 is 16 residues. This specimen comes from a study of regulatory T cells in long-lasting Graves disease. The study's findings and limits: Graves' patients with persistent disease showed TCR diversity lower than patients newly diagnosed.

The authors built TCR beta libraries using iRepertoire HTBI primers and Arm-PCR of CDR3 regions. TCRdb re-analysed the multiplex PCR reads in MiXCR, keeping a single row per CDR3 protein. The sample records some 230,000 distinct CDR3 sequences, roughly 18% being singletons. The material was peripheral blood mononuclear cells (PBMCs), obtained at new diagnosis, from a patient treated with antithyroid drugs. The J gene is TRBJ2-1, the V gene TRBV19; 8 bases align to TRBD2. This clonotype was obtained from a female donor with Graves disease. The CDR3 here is CASSIDALAVYNEQFF. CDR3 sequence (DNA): TGTGCCAGTAGTATAGACGCACTAGCGGTTTACAATGAGCAGTTCTTC. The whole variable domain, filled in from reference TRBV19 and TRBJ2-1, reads DGGITQSPKYLFRKEGQNVTLSCEQNLNHDAMYWYRQDPGQGLRLIYYSQIVNDFQKGDIAEGYSVSREKKESFPLTVTSAQKNPTAFYLCASSIDALAVYNEQFFGPGTRLTVL.